These 10 T cell receptor beta chains were sequenced from one sample in a study of blood T cell repertoires in COVID-19. Libraries were prepared by immunoSEQ multiplex PCR; TCRdb keeps only in-frame clonotypes and omits some of them. The sample yields roughly 99,000 clones, less than 90% seen once. Sample: peripheral blood. The source is a human donor in a cohort sampled during active COVID-19.

The chain carries TRBV5-1 and TRBJ1-5; 8 nucleotides line up with TRBD1. Unmatched junction bases numbered 8, after V lost 4 bases and J lost 5 bases. Germline V gene data show CDR1 as SGHRS and CDR2 as YFSETQ. This CDR3 is built from 15 residues. The CDR3 spells CASSPGQGTYQPQHF. CDR3 coding DNA: TGCGCCAGCAGCCCCGGACAGGGCACCTATCAGCCCCAGCATTTT.

CDR3 protein: CASSRTGYNSPLHF. DNA for the CDR3: TGTGCCAGCAGCCGGACAGGGTATAATTCACCCCTCCACTTT. This chain uses TRBV27 with TRBJ1-6, with 8 bases aligning to TRBD1. This CDR3 has 14 residues. V lost 6 bases and J lost 4; bases outside the gene matches: 2. CDR1 is MNHEY and CDR2 is SMNVEV in the germline V gene (reference sequence).

This sequence joins TRBV5-4 and TRBJ1-3; 8 bases map to TRBD1. Germline V gene sequence: CDR1 SGHNT, CDR2 YYREEE (reference sequence). CDR3 length: 15 amino acids. V dropped 3 bases and J dropped 0; count of bases not matched to a gene: 2. The CDR3 is CASSSGQASGNTIYF. The CDR3 bases are TGTGCCAGCAGCTCGGGACAGGCCTCTGGAAACACCATATATTTT.

CDR3 nucleotide sequence: TGTGCCAGCAGTACCAGGACAGGGGCAGATACGCAGTATTTT. Translating it yields CASSTRTGADTQYF. This chain uses TRBV28 with TRBJ2-3, with 9 bases identical to TRBD1. The CDR3 contains 14 residues. The J segment lost 4 bases and the V segment lost 5 bases, leaving 4 bases of the junction unmatched. Germline values: CDR1 MDHEN, CDR2 SYDVKM. Variable domain in full (rest from reference TRBV28 and TRBJ2-3): DVKVTQSSRYLVKRTGEKVFLECVQDMDHENMFWYRQDPGLGLRLIYFSYDVKMKEKGDIPEGYSVSREKKERFSLILESASTNQTSMYLCASSTRTGADTQYFGPGTRLTVL.

The CDR3 DNA sequence: TGTGCCAGCAGCCCCGGACTACCCGGGGAGACCCAGTACTTC. The encoded protein is CASSPGLPGETQYF. The gene calls are TRBV7-2 and TRBJ2-5, with TRBD2 as a possible D gene (6 bases). V was clipped by 5 bases and J by 5 bases, with 15 bases between them. The CDR3 contains 14 residues. CDR1 is SGHTA and CDR2 is FQGNSA in the germline V gene.

The chain couples TRBV2 to TRBJ2-3; D remains unclear. The CDR3 has 14 residues. Trimming took 1 base from V and 9 from J, leaving 14 bases between them. Per the germline V gene, CDR1 is SNHLY and CDR2 is FYNNEI. The CDR3 coding sequence is TGTGCCAGCAGTGAAGGGCCCCCCCAGAAGACGCAGTATTTT. Its protein is CASSEGPPQKTQYF.

The rearrangement uses TRBV27 and TRBJ2-1; D is possibly TRBD2 (5 bases). Deletions cut 6 bases from V and 7 bases from J, with 16 bases between. In germline, CDR1 is MNHEY, CDR2 SMNVEV (reference sequence). There are 14 residues in the CDR3. CDR3 in amino acids: CASRGGRGSNEQFF. CDR3 nucleotides: TGTGCCAGCAGGGGCGGACGGGGTTCGAATGAGCAGTTCTTC.

The V and J genes are TRBV7-9 and TRBJ1-3; D is unresolved. CDR3 length: 15 amino acids. Trimming took off 0 bases at V and 4 bases at J, with 10 bases between the two ends. Germline V CDR1 and CDR2: SEHNR, FQNEAQ (reference sequence). CDR3 sequence reads: CASSLATGRGNTIYF. DNA of the CDR3: TGTGCCAGCAGCTTAGCGACGGGTCGGGGAAACACCATATATTTT. Full variable domain (rest looked up from reference TRBV7-9 and TRBJ1-3): DTGVSQNPRHKITKRGQNVTFRCDPISEHNRLYWYRQTLGQGPEFLTYFQNEAQLEKSRLLSDRFSAERPKGSFSTLEIQRTEQGDSAMYLCASSLATGRGNTIYFGEGSWLTVV.

The chain employs TRBV19 and TRBJ1-3; TRBD1 aligns across 7 bases. V lost 5 bases, J lost 0 bases, and 7 bases stayed unmatched. The germline V gene has CDR1 LNHDA and CDR2 SQIVND (reference sequence). This CDR3 comprises 16 residues. As DNA, the CDR3 is TGTGCCAGTAGTTCCGGGACAGCGAACTCTGGAAACACCATATATTTT. Amino acids: CASSSGTANSGNTIYF.

This sequence joins TRBV2 and TRBJ1-5; D uncertain. Deletions cut 2 bases from V and 3 bases from J, with 8 bases between. The CDR3 extends over 14 amino acids. Germline CDR1 is SNHLY and CDR2 is FYNNEI. The CDR3 DNA reads as TGTGCCAGCAGTGAATTCGGGTACAATCAGCCCCAGCATTTT. This codes for CASSEFGYNQPQHF.